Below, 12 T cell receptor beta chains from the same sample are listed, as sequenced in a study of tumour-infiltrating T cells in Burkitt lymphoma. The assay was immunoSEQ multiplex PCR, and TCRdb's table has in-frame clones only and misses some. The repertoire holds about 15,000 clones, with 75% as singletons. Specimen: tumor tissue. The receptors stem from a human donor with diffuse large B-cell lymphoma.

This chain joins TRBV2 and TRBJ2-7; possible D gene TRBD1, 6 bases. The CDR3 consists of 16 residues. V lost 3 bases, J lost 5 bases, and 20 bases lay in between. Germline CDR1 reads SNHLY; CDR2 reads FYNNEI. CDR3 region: CASSDIQGKGVDEQYF. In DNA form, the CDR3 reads TGTGCCAGCAGTGATATACAGGGAAAGGGAGTCGACGAGCAGTACTTC. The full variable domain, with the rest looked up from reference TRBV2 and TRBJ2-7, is EPEVTQTPSHQVTQMGQEVILRCVPISNHLYFYWYRQILGQKVEFLVSFYNNEISEKSEIFDDQFSVERPDGSNFTLKIRSTKLEDSAMYFCASSDIQGKGVDEQYFGPGTRLTVT.

CDR3 residues: CASSPGQYNSPLHF. The CDR3, as DNA: TGTGCCAGCAGCCCTGGACAGTATAATTCACCCCTCCACTTT. The chain combines TRBV5-6 with TRBJ1-6; D might be TRBD1 (6 bases). The CDR3 extends over 14 amino acids. CDR1 is SGHDT and CDR2 is YYEEEE in the germline V gene. Trimming shortened V by 4 bases and J by 4 bases, and 9 bases separated the two germline ends. The full variable domain, its missing parts supplied by reference TRBV5-6 and TRBJ1-6, is DAGVTQSPTHLIKTRGQQVTLRCSPKSGHDTVSWYQQALGQGPQFIFQYYEEEERQRGNFPDRFSGHQFPNYSSELNVNALLLGDSALYLCASSPGQYNSPLHFGNGTRLTVT.

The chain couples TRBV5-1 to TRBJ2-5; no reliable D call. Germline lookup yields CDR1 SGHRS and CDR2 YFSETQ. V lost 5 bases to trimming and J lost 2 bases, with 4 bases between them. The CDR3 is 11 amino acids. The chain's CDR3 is CASSRQETQYF. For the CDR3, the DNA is TGCGCCAGCAGTAGACAAGAGACCCAGTACTTC. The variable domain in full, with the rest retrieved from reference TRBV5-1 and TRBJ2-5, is KAGVTQTPRYLIKTRGQQVTLSCSPISGHRSVSWYQQTPGQGLQFLFEYFSETQRNKGNFPGRFSGRQFSNSRSEMNVSTLELGDSALYLCASSRQETQYFGPGTRLLVL.

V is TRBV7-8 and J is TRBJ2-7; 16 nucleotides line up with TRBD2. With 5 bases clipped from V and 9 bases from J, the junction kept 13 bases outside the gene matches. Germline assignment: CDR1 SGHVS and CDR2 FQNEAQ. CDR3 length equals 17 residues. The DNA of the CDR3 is TGTGCCAGCAGCCTTCAGAGGGGACTAGCGGGAGGGTTGGGGCAGTACGTC. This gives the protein CASSLQRGLAGGLGQYV.

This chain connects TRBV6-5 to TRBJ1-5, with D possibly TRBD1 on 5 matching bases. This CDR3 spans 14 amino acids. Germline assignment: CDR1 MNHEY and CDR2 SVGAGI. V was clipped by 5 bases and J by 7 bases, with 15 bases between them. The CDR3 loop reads CASSHQQGLQPQHF. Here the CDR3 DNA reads TGTGCCAGCAGTCACCAGCAGGGATTACAGCCCCAGCATTTT.

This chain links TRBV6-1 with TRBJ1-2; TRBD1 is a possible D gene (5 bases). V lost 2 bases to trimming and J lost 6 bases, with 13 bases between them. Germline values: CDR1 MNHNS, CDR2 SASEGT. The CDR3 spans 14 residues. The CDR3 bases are TGTGCCAGCAGTGAACGGGGCAGGGTGGATGGCTACACCTTC. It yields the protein CASSERGRVDGYTF.

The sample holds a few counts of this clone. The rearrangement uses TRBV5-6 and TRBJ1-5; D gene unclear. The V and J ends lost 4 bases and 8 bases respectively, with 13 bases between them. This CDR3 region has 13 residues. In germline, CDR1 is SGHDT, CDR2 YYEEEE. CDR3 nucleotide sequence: TGTGCCAGCAGCCCCTCTGCTGAAGAGCCCCAGCATTTT. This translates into CASSPSAEEPQHF. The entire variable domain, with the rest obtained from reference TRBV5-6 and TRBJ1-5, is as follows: DAGVTQSPTHLIKTRGQQVTLRCSPKSGHDTVSWYQQALGQGPQFIFQYYEEEERQRGNFPDRFSGHQFPNYSSELNVNALLLGDSALYLCASSPSAEEPQHFGDGTRLSIL.

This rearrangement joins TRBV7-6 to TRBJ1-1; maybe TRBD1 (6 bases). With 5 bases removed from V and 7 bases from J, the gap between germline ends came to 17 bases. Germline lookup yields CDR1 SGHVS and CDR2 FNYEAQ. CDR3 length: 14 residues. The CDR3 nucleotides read TGTGCCAGCAGCCTTAGGACAGAAGGGGTTGAAGCTTTCTTT. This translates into CASSLRTEGVEAFF.

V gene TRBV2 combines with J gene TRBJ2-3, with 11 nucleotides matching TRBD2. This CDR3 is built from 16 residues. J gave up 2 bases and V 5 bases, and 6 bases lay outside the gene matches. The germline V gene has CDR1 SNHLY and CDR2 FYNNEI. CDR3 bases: TGTGCCAGCAGTCCAGAACTAGCGGGAGACACAGATACGCAGTATTTT. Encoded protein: CASSPELAGDTDTQYF.

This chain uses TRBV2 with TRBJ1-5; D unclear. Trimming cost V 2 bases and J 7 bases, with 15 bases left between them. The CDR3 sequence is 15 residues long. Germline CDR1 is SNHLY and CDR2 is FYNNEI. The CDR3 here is CASSEYDGLAQPQHF. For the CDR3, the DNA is TGTGCCAGCAGTGAATATGACGGGTTGGCACAGCCCCAGCATTTT.

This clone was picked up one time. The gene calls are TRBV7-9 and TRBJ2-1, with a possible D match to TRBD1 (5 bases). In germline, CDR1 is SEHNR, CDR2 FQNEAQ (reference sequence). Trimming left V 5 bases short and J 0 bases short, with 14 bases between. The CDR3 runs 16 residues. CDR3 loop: CASSLPLQGSYNEQFF. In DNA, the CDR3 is TGTGCCAGCAGCCTGCCCCTCCAGGGCTCCTACAATGAGCAGTTCTTC. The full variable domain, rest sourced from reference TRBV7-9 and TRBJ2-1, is DTGVSQNPRHKITKRGQNVTFRCDPISEHNRLYWYRQTLGQGPEFLTYFQNEAQLEKSRLLSDRFSAERPKGSFSTLEIQRTEQGDSAMYLCASSLPLQGSYNEQFFGPGTRLTVL.

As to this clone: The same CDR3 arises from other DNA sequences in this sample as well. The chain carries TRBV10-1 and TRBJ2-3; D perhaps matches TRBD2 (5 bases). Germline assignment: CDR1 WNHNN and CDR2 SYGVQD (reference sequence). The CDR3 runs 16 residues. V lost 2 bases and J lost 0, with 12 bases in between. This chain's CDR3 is CASSEGLAVSTDTQYF. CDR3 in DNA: TGCGCCAGCAGTGAGGGGCTAGCCGTAAGCACAGATACGCAGTATTTT.